The subject of this entry is one T cell receptor beta chain. Its specificity is unknown. These data belong to a study of T cells in Graves' hyperthyroidism and ophthalmopathy. The CDR3 extends over 16 amino acids. The V segment lost 3 bases and the J segment 12 bases; nucleotides outside the gene matches: 14. CDR1 is SEHNR, CDR2 FQNEAQ, per germline (reference sequence). Amplified TCR beta CDR3 regions came from RNA transcripts. HTBI primers were used for first-round RT-PCR of the TCR CDR3. One entry per CDR3 protein results from TCRdb running MiXCR on the multiplex PCR reads. The sample carries 250,000 to 300,000 distinct CDR3 sequences, roughly an eighth recorded once. General study findings and limits: Among clonotypes expanded in thyroid above 0.001, most were also found in blood.

Hyperthyroidism, newly diagnosed and lasting under 2 months, affected patients aged 18 to 65. From under 12 ml of fresh peripheral blood, PBMCs were isolated. The chain employs TRBV7-9 and TRBJ1-4; 9 bases align to TRBD1. Sequencing was done on a sample of blood. The receptor was isolated from a woman in her forties with Graves' hyperthyroidism. The CDR3 region is CASSLVFGPGTGQLFF. For the CDR3, the DNA is TGTGCCAGCAGCTTGGTCTTTGGGCCCGGGACAGGGCAACTGTTTTTT.